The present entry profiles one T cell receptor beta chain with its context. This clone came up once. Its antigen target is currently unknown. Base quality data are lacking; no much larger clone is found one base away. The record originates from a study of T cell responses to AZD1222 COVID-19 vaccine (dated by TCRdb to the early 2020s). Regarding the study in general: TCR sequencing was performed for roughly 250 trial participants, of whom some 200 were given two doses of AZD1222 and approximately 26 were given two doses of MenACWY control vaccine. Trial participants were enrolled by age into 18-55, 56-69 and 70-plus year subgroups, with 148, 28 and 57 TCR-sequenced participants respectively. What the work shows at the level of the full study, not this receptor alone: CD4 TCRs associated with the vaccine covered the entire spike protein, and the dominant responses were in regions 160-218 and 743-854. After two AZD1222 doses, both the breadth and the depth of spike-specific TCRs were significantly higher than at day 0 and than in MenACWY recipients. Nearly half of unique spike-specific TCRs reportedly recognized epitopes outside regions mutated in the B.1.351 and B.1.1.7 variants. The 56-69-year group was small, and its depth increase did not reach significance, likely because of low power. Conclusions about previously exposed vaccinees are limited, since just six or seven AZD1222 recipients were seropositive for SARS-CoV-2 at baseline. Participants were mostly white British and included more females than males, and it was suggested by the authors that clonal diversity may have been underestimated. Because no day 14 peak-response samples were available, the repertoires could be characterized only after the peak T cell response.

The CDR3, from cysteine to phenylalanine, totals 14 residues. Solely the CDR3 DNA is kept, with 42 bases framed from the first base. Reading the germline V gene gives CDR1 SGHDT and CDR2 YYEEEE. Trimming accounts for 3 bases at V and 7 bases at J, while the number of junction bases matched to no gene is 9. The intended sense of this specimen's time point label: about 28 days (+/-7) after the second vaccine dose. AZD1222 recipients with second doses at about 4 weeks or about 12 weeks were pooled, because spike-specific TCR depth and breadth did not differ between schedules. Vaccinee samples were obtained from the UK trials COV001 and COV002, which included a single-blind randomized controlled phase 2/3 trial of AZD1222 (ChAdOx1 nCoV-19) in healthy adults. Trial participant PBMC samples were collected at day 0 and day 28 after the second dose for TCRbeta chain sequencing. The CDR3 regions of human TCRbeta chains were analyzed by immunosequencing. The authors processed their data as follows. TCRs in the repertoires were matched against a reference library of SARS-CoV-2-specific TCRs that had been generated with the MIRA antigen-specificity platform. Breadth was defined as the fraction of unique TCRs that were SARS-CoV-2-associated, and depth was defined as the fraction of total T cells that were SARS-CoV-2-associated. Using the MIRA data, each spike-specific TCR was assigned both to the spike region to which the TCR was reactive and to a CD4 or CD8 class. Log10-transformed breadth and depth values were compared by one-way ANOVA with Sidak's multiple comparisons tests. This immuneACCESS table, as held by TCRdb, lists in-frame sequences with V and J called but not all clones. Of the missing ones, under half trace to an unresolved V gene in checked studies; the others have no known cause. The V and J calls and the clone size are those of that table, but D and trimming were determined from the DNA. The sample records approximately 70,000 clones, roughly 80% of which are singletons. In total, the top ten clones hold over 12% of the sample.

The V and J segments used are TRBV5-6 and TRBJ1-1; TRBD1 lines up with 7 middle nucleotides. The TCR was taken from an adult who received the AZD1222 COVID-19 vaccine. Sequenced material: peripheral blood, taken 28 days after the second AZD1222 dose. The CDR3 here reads CASSWGTGTVEAFF. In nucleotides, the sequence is TGTGCCAGCAGCTGGGGGACCGGGACAGTTGAAGCTTTCTTT.